Each of the 26 T cell receptor beta chains below was sequenced from the same sample in a study of regulatory T cells in long-lasting Graves disease listed by TCRdb under 2021. Receptor amplification or capture employed multiplex PCR. Reads for this sample came from an Illumina HiSeq 4000. To build TCR beta libraries, CDR3 regions were amplified by Arm-PCR using iRepertoire HTBI primers. Using fastp at Q25 and MiXCR, TCRdb reprocessed the public reads and kept productive beta chains. All rows with the same CDR3 protein become a single entry with the most common DNA and genes. The sample yields 400,000 to 450,000 distinct CDR3 sequences; about 15% were counted once. In total, the top ten clones hold over 15% of the sample. The sample's time point label is to be understood as: newly diagnosed GD, antithyroid drugs for less than 3 months. RNA was extracted from PBMCs in TRIzol for both TCR sequencing and RNA sequencing.

The sample was also reused in another study, on T cells in Graves' hyperthyroidism and ophthalmopathy.

The specimen comprised peripheral blood mononuclear cells (PBMCs), sampled at new diagnosis, from a patient treated with antithyroid drugs. These receptors all stem from a woman in her twenties or thirties with Graves disease. Donor details come from another sample of the same person, matched by shared clones.

This clonotype has a count of ten or more. The rearrangement links TRBV11-2 to TRBJ2-7; 16 bases are shared with TRBD2. Germline V gene sequence: CDR1 SGHAT, CDR2 FQNNGV. The J segment lost 3 bases and the V segment lost 1 base, leaving 9 bases of the junction unmatched. The CDR3 length is 19 residues. This CDR3 is CASSLAIGTSGRGRYEQYF. CDR3 nucleotide sequence: TGTGCCAGCAGCTTAGCAATCGGGACTAGCGGGAGGGGACGCTACGAGCAGTACTTC. Full variable domain (remainder filled in from reference TRBV11-2 and TRBJ2-7): EAGVAQSPRYKIIEKRQSVAFWCNPISGHATLYWYQQILGQGPKLLIQFQNNGVVDDSQLPKDRFSAERLKGVDSTLKIQPAKLEDSAVYLCASSLAIGTSGRGRYEQYFGPGTRLTVT.

This clonotype was found many times. V and J are TRBV6-1 and TRBJ2-1, with TRBD1 matching over 7 bases. CDR3 length equals 13 residues. Germline V lookup: CDR1 MNHNS, CDR2 SASEGT. After removal of 7 bases from V and 4 bases from J, the junction contained 4 bases not matched to a gene. DNA for the CDR3: TGTGCCAGCATGAGACAGGGATACAATGAGCAGTTCTTC. Protein sequence: CASMRQGYNEQFF.

The chain's CDR3 is CASSVQGTRGRPLHF. DNA for the CDR3: TGTGCCAGCAGTGTACAGGGGACTCGAGGGAGACCCCTCCACTTT. This rearrangement joins TRBV2 to TRBJ1-6; 7 bases fit TRBD1. The J segment lost 12 bases and the V segment lost 4 bases, leaving 12 bases of the junction unmatched. The CDR3 loop spans 15 amino acids. The germline CDR1 and CDR2 sequences are SNHLY and FYNNEI.

V is TRBV24-1 and J is TRBJ2-3; D might be TRBD2 (6 bases). V lost 1 base, J lost 6 bases, and 22 bases lay in between. From germline, CDR1 is KGHDR and CDR2 SFDVKD. This CDR3 contains 18 residues. CDR3 nucleotides: TGTGCCACCAGTGATTTAGCGGGCCCGCTCCTGTGGATGGATACGCAGTATTTT. Translated: CATSDLAGPLLWMDTQYF.

This chain joins TRBV19 and TRBJ2-6; D is unclear. The CDR3 has 15 residues. Trimming took off 3 bases at V and 0 bases at J, with 6 bases between the two ends. The V gene's germline CDR1 is LNHDA and CDR2 SQIVND (reference sequence). The CDR3 coding sequence is TGTGCCAGTAGTATCGGCACCTCTGGGGCCAACGTCCTGACTTTC. It is translated as CASSIGTSGANVLTF.

This clonotype has ten or more counts. The V gene is TRBV7-8, the J gene TRBJ2-7; D is uncertain. V dropped 2 bases and J dropped 7 bases, with 15 bases sitting between them. CDR3 length: 14 amino acids. CDR1 is SGHVS, CDR2 FQNEAQ, per germline. CDR3 region: CASSLSALAREQYF. The CDR3, as DNA: TGTGCCAGCAGCTTATCAGCCCTTGCACGGGAGCAGTACTTC.

In its sample, this clonotype was seen a few times. Written as DNA, the CDR3 is TGTGCCGCCCGACCGGGGAGGAAAGTGAACACTGAAGCTTTCTTT. Residues: CAARPGRKVNTEAFF. The chain is built from TRBV6-1 and TRBJ1-1, with D hard to call. This CDR3 is built from 15 residues. V was shortened by 11 bases and J by 0 bases, with 19 bases between the two germline ends. Looked up from germline, CDR1 is MNHNS and CDR2 is SASEGT.

This clonotype was seen repeatedly, ten times or more. This rearrangement joins TRBV9 to TRBJ2-3; D is ambiguous. V lost 2 bases and J lost 4, with 11 bases in between. The CDR3 spans 14 residues. Germline-derived CDR1 and CDR2 are SGDLS and YYNGEE. The CDR3 here is CASSVTDPADTQYF. The CDR3 nucleotides read TGTGCCAGCAGCGTTACGGATCCAGCAGATACGCAGTATTTT. The full variable domain, completed using reference TRBV9 and TRBJ2-3, is DSGVTQTPKHLITATGQRVTLRCSPRSGDLSVYWYQQSLDQGLQFLIQYYNGEERAKGNILERFSAQQFPDLHSELNLSSLELGDSALYFCASSVTDPADTQYFGPGTRLTVL.

This chain links TRBV19 with TRBJ1-5; possible D gene TRBD1, 5 bases. Trimming took 9 bases from V and 0 from J, leaving 9 bases between them. The CDR3 runs to 13 residues. Germline V CDR1 and CDR2: LNHDA, SQIVND (reference sequence). CDR3 sequence: CASGTVSNQPQHF. The DNA for the CDR3 is TGTGCCAGCGGGACTGTTAGCAATCAGCCCCAGCATTTT.

This clonotype was detected a few times. With a much larger clone just one base away, this may be a read error. The chain employs TRBV20-1 and TRBJ2-1, with 8 bases identical to TRBD2. This CDR3 is 15 amino acids long. The germline V gene has CDR1 DFQATT and CDR2 SNEGSKA (reference sequence). CDR3 protein: CSAPGGGLSYNELFF. In DNA form, the CDR3 reads TGCAGTGCGCCGGGGGGGGGCCTCTCCTACAATGAGCTGTTCTTC.

This clonotype has just a few counts. Possible read error: a much larger clone is one base away. The chain employs TRBV12-3 or TRBV12-4 and TRBJ2-7; TRBD2 is a possible D gene (5 bases). Trimming shortened V by 8 bases and J by 3 bases, and 14 bases separated the two germline ends. This CDR3 is 13 amino acids long. The CDR3 region is CASGLPRGYEQYF. DNA of the CDR3: TGTGCCAGCGGGTTGCCACGGGGCTACGAGCAGTACTTC.

Ten or more counts support this clonotype. The chain has TRBV12-3 or TRBV12-4 and TRBJ1-1; possibly TRBD1 for D (5 bases). The V end was cut by 7 bases, the J end by 1 base, with 19 bases between. The CDR3 consists of 16 residues. CDR3 loop: CASTGRGVGGNTEAFF. CDR3 coding DNA: TGTGCCAGCACGGGGAGGGGAGTGGGAGGGAACACTGAAGCTTTCTTT.

Ten or more counts support this clonotype. This rearrangement joins TRBV13 to TRBJ2-7, with a possible D match to TRBD1 (5 bases). V was trimmed by 5 bases and J by 11 bases, leaving 19 bases between them. The CDR3 extends over 13 amino acids. Looked up from germline, CDR1 is PRHDT and CDR2 is FYEKMQ (reference sequence). In nucleotides, the CDR3 is TGTGCCAGCAGCGCGTCCAGGGTGGGTGAAGAGTACTTC. This sequence encodes CASSASRVGEEYF.

This clonotype was found once. The limits of the CDR3 on the DNA are not certain, so only TCRdb's listed CDR3 is given. J is TRBJ1-5 and V is TRBV28; no check of the table's D call, TRBD1, against the DNA was made. Germline lookup yields CDR1 MDHEN and CDR2 SYDVKM. The CDR3 is 17 amino acids in total, end residues counted. This CDR3 is CASSTSGQGKFNQPQHF.

This clonotype was detected many times. The gene calls are TRBV12-3 or TRBV12-4 and TRBJ2-1; TRBD1 might be the D (6 bases). V was pared by 0 bases and J by 9 bases, with 15 bases between. The CDR3 is 15 amino acids. CDR3: CASSLAGQSWGEQFF. The CDR3, as DNA: TGTGCCAGCAGTTTAGCGGGACAAAGTTGGGGTGAGCAGTTCTTC.

This clonotype was counted many times. The chain couples TRBV7-9 to TRBJ2-1; no reliable D call. The V end lost 6 bases, the J end lost 8 bases, and 8 bases lay between the germline ends. CDR3 length equals 11 residues. Looked up from germline, CDR1 is SEHNR and CDR2 is FQNEAQ (reference sequence). The CDR3 nucleotides are TGTGCCAGCAGTACAGACTATGAGCAGTTCTTC. Amino acid sequence: CASSTDYEQFF.

This clonotype was recorded many times. The genes are TRBV9 and TRBJ2-5; TRBD1 agrees at 10 bases. Germline lookup yields CDR1 SGDLS and CDR2 YYNGEE. This CDR3 contains 15 residues. V shed 7 bases and J 4 bases; nucleotides not matched to a gene: 10. The DNA for the CDR3 is TGTGCCAGCGGGACGGGACAGGGGTTAGGAGAGACCCAGTACTTC. This codes for CASGTGQGLGETQYF. Together with reference TRBV9 and TRBJ2-5, the CDR3 gives the full variable domain: DSGVTQTPKHLITATGQRVTLRCSPRSGDLSVYWYQQSLDQGLQFLIQYYNGEERAKGNILERFSAQQFPDLHSELNLSSLELGDSALYFCASGTGQGLGETQYFGPGTRLLVL.

This clonotype was observed at least ten times. The V and J genes are TRBV3-1 and TRBJ2-5; the D is unclear. This CDR3 region has 12 residues. Germline values: CDR1 LGHDT, CDR2 YNNKEL (reference sequence). Trimming stripped 4 bases from V and 5 bases from J, with 8 bases between. The CDR3 DNA reads TGTGCCAGCAGCCCCCGGAGCGAGACCCAGTACTTC. Protein sequence: CASSPRSETQYF.

This clonotype appeared many times. The J gene is TRBJ2-1, the V gene TRBV7-8, with 9 bases matching TRBD2. The V and J ends lost 4 bases and 7 bases, in that order; junction bases with no gene match: 11. This CDR3 spans 16 amino acids. CDR1 is SGHVS and CDR2 is FQNEAQ in the germline V gene. This chain's CDR3 is CASSSRTSDWRNEQFF. As DNA, the CDR3 is TGTGCCAGCAGCTCGCGGACTAGCGATTGGCGGAATGAGCAGTTCTTC.

In this sample, this clonotype turned up many times. The chain combines TRBV6-1 with TRBJ1-5; D is unclear. Between the trimmed V and J ends, which lost 10 bases and 7 bases, there was a span of 17 bases. The CDR3 runs to 13 residues. CDR1 is MNHNS, CDR2 SASEGT, per germline. The CDR3 loop reads CATSSHVGQPQHF. The CDR3 region has the DNA TGTGCCACCTCCAGTCACGTTGGGCAGCCCCAGCATTTT.

The chain employs TRBV20-1 and TRBJ2-7, with TRBD1 matching 12 bases. Germline V gene lookup returns CDR1 DFQATT and CDR2 SNEGSKA (reference sequence). The ends lost 1 base at V and 7 bases at J; junction bases unmatched: 5. CDR3 length: 14 amino acids. The CDR3 protein is CSARGGTGGNEQYF. In DNA form, the CDR3 reads TGCAGTGCTAGAGGAGGGACAGGGGGCAATGAGCAGTACTTC.

Many counts were recorded for this clonotype. The gene calls are TRBV20-1 and TRBJ2-7, with no clear D. Trimming stripped 0 bases from V and 6 bases from J, with 21 bases between. The CDR3 runs 16 residues. Looked up from germline, CDR1 is DFQATT and CDR2 is SNEGSKA (reference sequence). The DNA of the CDR3 is TGCAGTGCTAGAGATGGTGGTGGGTCCCACCGAGGCGAGCAGTACTTC. This encodes CSARDGGGSHRGEQYF.

CDR3 sequence: CATSDLQGGLEEQYF. The CDR3 bases are TGTGCCACCAGTGATTTGCAGGGGGGACTGGAAGAGCAGTACTTC. The J gene is TRBJ2-7, the V gene TRBV24-1; D is perhaps TRBD1 (7 bases). Per germline, CDR1 KGHDR and CDR2 SFDVKD. The germline V and J ends were trimmed by 0 bases and 7 bases, with 15 bases remaining between them. CDR3 size: 15 residues.

In its sample, this clonotype was seen a few times. This chain connects TRBV7-3 to TRBJ1-6; no clear D gene. CDR1 SGHTA and CDR2 FQGTGA come from the germline V gene. The CDR3 is made up of 14 amino acids. V lost 2 bases to trimming and J lost 7 bases, with 9 bases between them. The CDR3 protein is CASSLYPGNSPLHF. CDR3 sequence (DNA): TGTGCCAGCAGCTTATATCCGGGGAATTCACCCCTCCACTTT.

The chain is built from TRBV6-1 and TRBJ2-1; D gene uncertain. V was pared by 8 bases and J by 3 bases, with 17 bases between. The germline V gene encodes CDR1 MNHNS and CDR2 SASEGT. This CDR3 contains 15 residues. This CDR3 reads CASGEPKKNYNEQFF. The CDR3, as DNA: TGTGCCAGCGGGGAACCCAAAAAAAACTACAATGAGCAGTTCTTC.

DNA of the CDR3: TGTGCCAGCAGCTTGCGGGGCTTCTCGGGAGCGGGTTGGAATGAGCAGTTCTTC. Encoded protein: CASSLRGFSGAGWNEQFF. The chain links TRBV7-3 to TRBJ2-1, with D maybe TRBD2 (6 bases). The CDR3 covers 18 residues. V was trimmed by 3 bases and J by 7 bases, leaving 25 bases between them. Per the germline V gene, CDR1 is SGHTA and CDR2 is FQGTGA.